Following are 21 T cell receptor beta chains from one sample sequenced in a study of blood T cell repertoires in COVID-19. Here immunoSEQ multiplex PCR was the method, and the copy in TCRdb shows in-frame clones only, minus some. The sample holds about 90,000 clones; approximately 86% are singletons and the top ten take approximately 1.2%. The sequenced material came from peripheral blood. These receptors were obtained from a man older than 75 with active or convalescent COVID-19.

The genes are TRBV7-9 and TRBJ2-3; D may be TRBD1 (6 bases). Germline V CDR1 and CDR2: SEHNR, FQNEAQ (reference sequence). The CDR3 loop spans 14 amino acids. Between the trimmed V and J ends, which lost 4 bases and 5 bases, there was a span of 13 bases. The CDR3 nucleotides are TGTGCCAGCAGCTCCTACCCACAGGGAGATACGCAGTATTTT. Its translation is CASSSYPQGDTQYF. The whole variable domain, remainder taken from reference TRBV7-9 and TRBJ2-3, is DTGVSQNPRHKITKRGQNVTFRCDPISEHNRLYWYRQTLGQGPEFLTYFQNEAQLEKSRLLSDRFSAERPKGSFSTLEIQRTEQGDSAMYLCASSSYPQGDTQYFGPGTRLTVL.

This chain joins TRBV21-1 and TRBJ1-5; the D call of TRBD1 is as the table states it, not checked on the DNA. TRBV21-1 corresponds to a pseudogene. The CDR3 consists of 15 residues. The CDR3 DNA follows: TGTGCCAGCAGCAAATTCGGACAGGGGGTCCAGCCCCAGCATTTT. Amino acid sequence: CASSKFGQGVQPQHF.

CDR3 in amino acids: CASSVAWNTEAFF. As DNA, the CDR3 is TGTGCCAGCAGCGTAGCTTGGAACACTGAAGCTTTCTTT. J is TRBJ1-1 and V is TRBV9; D unresolved. The germline gives CDR1 SGDLS, CDR2 YYNGEE. Trimming shortened V by 0 bases and J by 1 base, and 4 bases separated the two germline ends. The CDR3 consists of 13 residues. The variable domain in full, with the rest retrieved from reference TRBV9 and TRBJ1-1, is DSGVTQTPKHLITATGQRVTLRCSPRSGDLSVYWYQQSLDQGLQFLIQYYNGEERAKGNILERFSAQQFPDLHSELNLSSLELGDSALYFCASSVAWNTEAFFGQGTRLTVV.

V is TRBV5-1 and J is TRBJ1-4, with TRBD1 as a possible D gene (5 bases). V dropped 4 bases and J dropped 7 bases, with 11 bases sitting between them. The germline V gene encodes CDR1 SGHRS and CDR2 YFSETQ. This CDR3 has 13 residues. In nucleotides, the CDR3 is TGCGCCAGCAGCCTGGGGCAGGGTGAAAAACTGTTTTTT. Its protein product is CASSLGQGEKLFF. The full variable domain, in which reference TRBV5-1 and TRBJ1-4 provide the parts outside the CDR3, is KAGVTQTPRYLIKTRGQQVTLSCSPISGHRSVSWYQQTPGQGLQFLFEYFSETQRNKGNFPGRFSGRQFSNSRSEMNVSTLELGDSALYLCASSLGQGEKLFFGSGTQLSVL.

The chain joins TRBV19 to TRBJ1-6; 11 positions match TRBD1. Unmatched junction bases numbered 5, after V lost 6 bases and J lost 7 bases. Germline V lookup: CDR1 LNHDA, CDR2 SQIVND (reference sequence). The CDR3 spans 15 residues. CDR3: CASRSGQGDNSPLHF. CDR3 nucleotides: TGTGCCAGTAGGTCGGGACAGGGGGACAATTCACCCCTCCACTTT.

This clone was counted once. This rearrangement joins TRBV5-5 to TRBJ2-7; 7 nucleotides match TRBD1. The CDR3 covers 15 residues. The V gene end was trimmed by 2 bases and the J gene end by 4 bases; junction bases not matched to a gene: 9. Germline loops: CDR1 SGHKS, CDR2 YYEKEE (reference sequence). The CDR3 DNA follows: TGTGCCAGCAGCTTAAGACAGGGCATGGGTTACGAGCAGTACTTC. This codes for CASSLRQGMGYEQYF.

The chain couples TRBV28 to TRBJ1-1; D gene unclear. Germline V gene data show CDR1 as MDHEN and CDR2 as SYDVKM. This CDR3 contains 19 residues. V lost 6 bases to trimming and J lost 0 bases, with 26 bases between them. CDR3 sequence: CASRHPGRAPTTMNTEAFF. The CDR3 DNA sequence: TGTGCCAGCAGACACCCCGGCCGAGCGCCTACAACCATGAACACTGAAGCTTTCTTT.

This rearrangement joins TRBV5-1 to TRBJ2-7; 14 bases match TRBD2. This CDR3 spans 15 amino acids. Per germline, CDR1 SGHRS and CDR2 YFSETQ. Trimming removed 2 bases from V and 7 bases from J; junction bases left unmatched: 5. In DNA, the CDR3 is TGCGCCAGCAGCTTTTTGGGACTAGCGGGAGATGAGCAGTACTTC. This sequence encodes CASSFLGLAGDEQYF.

V gene TRBV4-2 combines with J gene TRBJ2-5; a weak D match, TRBD1 (5 bases). The CDR3 has 13 amino acids. Trimming left V 0 bases short and J 4 bases short, with 6 bases between. CDR1 is LGHNA, CDR2 YNFKEQ, per germline. Here the CDR3 DNA reads TGTGCCAGCAGCCAAGATCAGGGAGAGACCCAGTACTTC. Translating it yields CASSQDQGETQYF.

The chain is built from TRBV29-1 and TRBJ1-1, with a weak D call TRBD1 (6 bases). The V gene lost 2 bases and the J gene lost 4 bases, with 11 bases spanning the gap. The CDR3 runs 13 residues. Germline V gene lookup returns CDR1 SQVTM and CDR2 ANQGSEA. The CDR3 DNA reads TGCAGCGTTGAACAGGGGATTGGCACTGAAGCTTTCTTT. It specifies CSVEQGIGTEAFF.

The rearrangement uses TRBV15 and TRBJ2-1; 9 bases match TRBD1. The CDR3 spans 14 residues. V was clipped by 1 base and J by 9 bases; unmatched bases: 4. From germline, CDR1 is LNHNV and CDR2 YYDKDF (reference sequence). This CDR3 is CATSRAQGAGEQFF. CDR3 nucleotide sequence: TGTGCCACCAGCAGAGCACAGGGGGCTGGTGAGCAGTTCTTC.

The chain couples TRBV4-3 to TRBJ2-3; 11 bases align to TRBD2. The ends lost 3 bases at V and 2 bases at J; junction bases unmatched: 4. The CDR3 runs 16 residues. CDR1 is LGHNA, CDR2 YSLEER, per germline. The CDR3 sequence is CASSQVGLADTDTQYF. CDR3 DNA: TGCGCCAGCAGCCAGGTGGGACTAGCGGACACAGATACGCAGTATTTT.

J is TRBJ2-1 and V is TRBV5-1; D not resolved. Trimming removed 0 bases from V and 5 bases from J, with 6 bases in between. Per germline, CDR1 SGHRS and CDR2 YFSETQ. CDR3 length equals 13 residues. CDR3 bases: TGCGCCAGCAGCTTGGGAGCTCACAATGAGCAGTTCTTC. Translated, it gives CASSLGAHNEQFF. The full variable domain, its missing parts supplied by reference TRBV5-1 and TRBJ2-1, is KAGVTQTPRYLIKTRGQQVTLSCSPISGHRSVSWYQQTPGQGLQFLFEYFSETQRNKGNFPGRFSGRQFSNSRSEMNVSTLELGDSALYLCASSLGAHNEQFFGPGTRLTVL.

V gene TRBV5-1 combines with J gene TRBJ2-1; 13 bases are shared with TRBD2. This CDR3 spans 15 amino acids. Germline trimming cut 5 bases from V and 5 bases from J; bases unmatched to any gene: 4. Germline-derived CDR1 and CDR2 are SGHRS and YFSETQ. The CDR3 region has the DNA TGCGCCAGCAGAAAAGGGACTAGCGGGAACAATGAGCAGTTCTTC. Protein sequence: CASRKGTSGNNEQFF.

This chain uses TRBV4-3 with TRBJ2-2; 10 bases fit TRBD2. This CDR3 is built from 16 residues. V shed 0 bases and J 4 bases; nucleotides not matched to a gene: 2. From germline, CDR1 is LGHNA and CDR2 YSLEER. The CDR3 DNA reads TGCGCCAGCAGCCAAGAAAGACTAGCGGGCACCGGGGAGCTGTTTTTT. This sequence encodes CASSQERLAGTGELFF.

V gene TRBV6-4 combines with J gene TRBJ2-1; 10 bases align to TRBD2. Germline assignment: CDR1 MRHNA and CDR2 SNTAGT. With V trimmed by 4 bases and J by 4 bases, 7 bases remained unmatched. This CDR3 has 16 amino acids. CDR3 residues: CASSVELAGQYNEQFF. The CDR3 coding sequence is TGTGCCAGCAGTGTCGAACTAGCGGGGCAATACAATGAGCAGTTCTTC.

The V gene is TRBV7-9, the J gene TRBJ2-5; 8 bases agree with TRBD2. The CDR3 has 16 residues. Germline CDR1 is SEHNR and CDR2 is FQNEAQ (reference sequence). Unmatched junction bases numbered 11, after V lost 6 bases and J lost 2 bases. The CDR3 spells CASRRGLAELQETQYF. The CDR3 DNA reads as TGTGCCAGCAGACGCGGACTAGCAGAGCTTCAAGAGACCCAGTACTTC.

The V and J genes are TRBV12-5 and TRBJ1-3, with a possible D match to TRBD1 (6 bases). Trimming removed 1 base at V and 2 bases at J, with 6 bases between. In germline, CDR1 is LGHNT, CDR2 FRNRAP. The CDR3 runs to 14 residues. CDR3 residues: CASGLGGPGNTIYF. The CDR3 nucleotides are TGTGCTAGTGGTTTGGGGGGGCCTGGAAACACCATATATTTT.

The V gene is TRBV7-2, the J gene TRBJ2-1; 12 bases agree with TRBD2. This CDR3 has 16 amino acids. V shed 1 base and J 5 bases; nucleotides not matched to a gene: 3. Germline loops: CDR1 SGHTA, CDR2 FQGNSA. As DNA, the CDR3 is TGTGCCAGCAGCTTAGGGAGACTAGCGGGAGACAATGAGCAGTTCTTC. Translating gives CASSLGRLAGDNEQFF.

This clone came up once. The rearrangement links TRBV9 to TRBJ1-2; 10 nucleotides line up with TRBD1. Losses at the gene ends were 4 bases for V and 0 bases for J; bases not matched to a gene: 9. The CDR3 runs 17 residues. Germline CDR1 and CDR2: SGDLS and YYNGEE. CDR3 sequence: CASSPATGGPTNYGYTF. CDR3 DNA: TGTGCCAGCAGCCCAGCGACAGGGGGCCCCACTAACTATGGCTACACCTTC.

This clone occurred a few times. The chain carries TRBV6-5 and TRBJ2-7, with TRBD2 identical over 10 bases. With 8 bases clipped from V and 0 bases from J, the junction kept 7 bases outside the gene matches. There are 15 residues in the CDR3. Germline V gene lookup returns CDR1 MNHEY and CDR2 SVGAGI. The CDR3 is CASRGLASSSYEQYF. The CDR3, as DNA: TGTGCCAGCCGGGGACTAGCGAGTAGCTCCTACGAGCAGTACTTC.